The rows below give T cell receptor beta chains drawn from one sample of a study of CD8 T cells in ankylosing spondylitis. TCRdb recomputed calls from the 5' RACE reads with MiXCR, one row per CDR3 protein. The sample holds 150,000 to 200,000 distinct CDR3 sequences, over 15% seen once. The specimen was blood, either unsorted or a sorted T cell fraction (not recorded which). Receptor source: a male donor under 30 with ankylosing spondylitis or in good health (not recorded which). The conserved cysteine and the conserved F or W are not part of the CDR3 here.

V gene: TRBV5-5
J gene: TRBJ2-7
CDR3 protein: ASSLASGRAYEQY

V gene: TRBV6-6
J gene: TRBJ2-1
CDR3 protein: ASRETGAGEQF

V gene: TRBV29-1
J gene: TRBJ2-2
CDR3 protein: SVGIGTLNTGELF

V gene: TRBV28
J gene: TRBJ2-3
CDR3 protein: ASGGSYSTDTQY

V gene: TRBV6-1
J gene: TRBJ2-1
CDR3 protein: ASSDDRGAGTSDENEQF

V gene: TRBV27
J gene: TRBJ1-1
CDR3 protein: ASSRKPKISNTEAF

V gene: TRBV29-1
J gene: TRBJ2-1
CDR3 protein: SVGHRALQF

V gene: TRBV27
J gene: TRBJ1-1
CDR3 protein: ASSLLGGLAEAF

V gene: TRBV2
J gene: TRBJ2-1
CDR3 protein: AGSSYNEQF

V gene: TRBV12-3/TRBV12-4
J gene: TRBJ2-3
CDR3 protein: ASAQGTQY

V gene: TRBV25-1
J gene: TRBJ2-7
CDR3 protein: ASSGFHEQY

V gene: TRBV5-1
J gene: TRBJ2-2
CDR3 protein: ATRTGGNTGELF

V gene: TRBV6-4
J gene: TRBJ2-7
CDR3 protein: ASSDYGTRDEQY

V gene: TRBV5-5
J gene: TRBJ1-6
CDR3 protein: ASSLAFRSSYNSPLH

V gene: TRBV12-3/TRBV12-4
J gene: TRBJ2-5
CDR3 protein: ASSRAGVQETQY

V gene: TRBV12-3/TRBV12-4
J gene: TRBJ1-1
CDR3 protein: ASRNREGAEAF

V gene: TRBV12-3/TRBV12-4
J gene: TRBJ2-1
CDR3 protein: ASSFLAGISYNEQF

V gene: TRBV7-8
J gene: TRBJ2-7
CDR3 protein: ASSSTGRVYEQY

V gene: TRBV6-5
J gene: TRBJ2-1
CDR3 protein: ASSATKGGYNEQF

V gene: TRBV7-3
J gene: TRBJ2-2
CDR3 protein: ASSKVGTANPTGELF

V gene: TRBV7-2
J gene: TRBJ1-2
CDR3 protein: ASSLDSSLGYT

V gene: TRBV18
J gene: TRBJ2-7
CDR3 protein: ASSQQPGGTYEQY

V gene: TRBV30
J gene: TRBJ1-2
CDR3 protein: AWSDEFAKTGGYT

V gene: TRBV12-3/TRBV12-4
J gene: TRBJ2-3
CDR3 protein: ASSMASGSGTDTQY

V gene: TRBV3-1
J gene: TRBJ2-1
CDR3 protein: ASSQQRGIYNEQF

V gene: TRBV7-3
J gene: TRBJ2-7
CDR3 protein: ASSSSRVLSGEQY

V gene: TRBV7-9
J gene: TRBJ2-5
CDR3 protein: ASSLVQETQY

V gene: TRBV12-3/TRBV12-4
J gene: TRBJ2-5
CDR3 protein: ASSGTFQETQY

V gene: TRBV3-1
J gene: TRBJ2-7
CDR3 protein: ASSQDGTGALEQY

V gene: TRBV29-1
J gene: TRBJ2-2
CDR3 protein: SVDGQSTGELF

V gene: TRBV5-1
J gene: TRBJ2-7
CDR3 protein: ASTGASYEQY

V gene: TRBV4-1
J gene: TRBJ2-1
CDR3 protein: ASRWREGVNEQF

V gene: TRBV5-8
J gene: TRBJ2-7
CDR3 protein: ASSSDRFYEQY

V gene: TRBV5-1
J gene: TRBJ1-6
CDR3 protein: ASSLHTGTDNSPLH

V gene: TRBV29-1
J gene: TRBJ2-1
CDR3 protein: SVVGSLDNEQF

V gene: TRBV27
J gene: TRBJ1-2
CDR3 protein: ASSFLQGAGGYT

V gene: TRBV20-1
J gene: TRBJ2-7
CDR3 protein: SARAEGRYEQY

V gene: TRBV18
J gene: TRBJ2-1
CDR3 protein: ASSPPTTHNEQF

V gene: TRBV7-7
J gene: TRBJ2-3
CDR3 protein: ASSLVFAGAEDTQY